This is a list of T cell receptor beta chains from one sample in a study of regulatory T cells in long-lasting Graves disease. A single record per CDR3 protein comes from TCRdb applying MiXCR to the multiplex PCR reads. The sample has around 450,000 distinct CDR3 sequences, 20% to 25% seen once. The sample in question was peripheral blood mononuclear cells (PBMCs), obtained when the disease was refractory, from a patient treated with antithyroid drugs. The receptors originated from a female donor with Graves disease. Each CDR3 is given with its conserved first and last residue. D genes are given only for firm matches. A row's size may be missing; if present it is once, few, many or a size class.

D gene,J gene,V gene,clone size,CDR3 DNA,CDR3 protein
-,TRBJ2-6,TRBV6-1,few,TGTGCCAGCAGACCCACGACAGATCCAGGGGCCAACGTCCTGACTTTC,CASRPTTDPGANVLTF
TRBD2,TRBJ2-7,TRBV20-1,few,TGCAGTGCTAGAGTTGCTAGCGGGAGTACCTACGAGCAGTACTTC,CSARVASGSTYEQYF
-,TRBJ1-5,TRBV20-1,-,TGCAGTGCTAACCCCCTGGGGGTTTCTAGCAATCAGCCCCAGCATTTT,CSANPLGVSSNQPQHF
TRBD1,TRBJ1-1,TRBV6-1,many,TGTGCCAGCACCACCGGACAGGGGGAAGGAGCTGAAGCTTTCTTT,CASTTGQGEGAEAFF
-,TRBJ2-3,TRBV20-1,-,TGCAGTGAGTCAAGCGGGCACACAGATACGCAGTATTTT,CSESSGHTDTQYF
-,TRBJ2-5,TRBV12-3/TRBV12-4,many,TGTGCCAGCAGTTTGCCGGGATTGGAGACCCAGTACTTC,CASSLPGLETQYF
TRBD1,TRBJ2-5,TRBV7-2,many,TGTGCCAGCAGCTTAACTACCGGGACAGTGGAGACCCAGTACTTC,CASSLTTGTVETQYF
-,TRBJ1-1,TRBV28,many,TGTGCCAGCAGTTTAATCCAAATCACTGAAGCTTTCTTT,CASSLIQITEAFF
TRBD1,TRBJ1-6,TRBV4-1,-,TGCGCCAGCAGCCATTCCAAGGGACAGGGAAATTCACCCCTCCACTTT,CASSHSKGQGNSPLHF
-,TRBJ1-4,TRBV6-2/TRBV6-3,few,TGTGCCAGCAGTTACTCTATCTTGGCCCTCGGAGCCAATGAAAAACTGTTTTTT,CASSYSILALGANEKLFF
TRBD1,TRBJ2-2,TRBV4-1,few,TGCGCCAGCAACCCGACAGGGACCGGGGAGCTGTTTTTT,CASNPTGTGELFF
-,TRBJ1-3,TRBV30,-,TGTGCTGTGGGCCGGGCTGCTGGAAACACCATATATTTT,CAVGRAAGNTIYF
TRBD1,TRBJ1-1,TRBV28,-,TGTGCCAGCAGTTTGATCGATGAGACAGGGGATAACACTGAAGCTTTCTTT,CASSLIDETGDNTEAFF
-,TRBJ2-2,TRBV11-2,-,TGTGCCAGCAGCTTAGGAAACCGCCAGGTGTTTTACGGGGAGCTGTTTTTT,CASSLGNRQVFYGELFF
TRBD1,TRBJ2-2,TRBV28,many,TGTGCCAGCAGGGGCGGGGACAGGGGCAGCGGGGAGCTGTTTTTT,CASRGGDRGSGELFF
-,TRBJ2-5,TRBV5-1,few,TGCGCCAGCAGCTTGGCCGGACTTACGGGGGAGGAGACCCAGTACTTC,CASSLAGLTGEETQYF
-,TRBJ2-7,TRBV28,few,TGTGCCAGCAGTCCCACCGGGGGCCACGAGCAGTACTTC,CASSPTGGHEQYF
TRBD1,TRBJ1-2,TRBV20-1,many,TGCAGTGCTAGAGGGTGGGACAGGGGGGACTATGGCTACACCTTC,CSARGWDRGDYGYTF
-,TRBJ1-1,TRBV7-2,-,TGTGCCAGCAGCTTAGGCAGGGGTACCCCTGAAGCTTTCTTT,CASSLGRGTPEAFF
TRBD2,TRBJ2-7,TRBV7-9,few,TGTGCCAGCAGCTTACTGGCGGGAGACGGGGAGCAGTACTTC,CASSLLAGDGEQYF
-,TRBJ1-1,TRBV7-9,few,TGTGCCAGCAGCTCCCCGGGAGGCCCTGAAGCTTTCTTT,CASSSPGGPEAFF
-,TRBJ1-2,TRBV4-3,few,TGCGCCAGCAGCCAAACAGGACTAACTAACTATGGCTACACCTTC,CASSQTGLTNYGYTF
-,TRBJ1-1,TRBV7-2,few,TGTGCCAGCAGCTTAATGGGGGAGGGTGAAGCTTTCTTT,CASSLMGEGEAFF
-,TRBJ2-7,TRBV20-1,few,TGCAGTGCTAGCCCACAGGCACGCTACGAGCAGTACTTC,CSASPQARYEQYF
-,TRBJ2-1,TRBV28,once,TGTGCCACGGAGGGGGAGAGCTCCTACAATGAGCAGTTCTTC,CATEGESSYNEQFF
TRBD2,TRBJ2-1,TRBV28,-,TGTGCCAGCAGTTTATCTAGCGGGGGTTGGCAGTTCTTC,CASSLSSGGWQFF
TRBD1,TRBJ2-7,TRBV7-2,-,TGTGCCAGCAGCAGTACCGGGACAGGGATCTACGAGCAGTACTTC,CASSSTGTGIYEQYF
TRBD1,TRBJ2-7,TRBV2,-,TGTGCCAGCAGTTGGGACAGGGGCGAGCAGTACTTC,CASSWDRGEQYF
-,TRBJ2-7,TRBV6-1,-,TGTGCCAGCAGCTCTTTAAGGTGGGGGGATTCCTACGAGCAGTACTTC,CASSSLRWGDSYEQYF
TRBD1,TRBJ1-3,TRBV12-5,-,TGTGCTACCCCCATCCGGGACAGGGTTGTGACTGGAAACACCATATATTTT,CATPIRDRVVTGNTIYF
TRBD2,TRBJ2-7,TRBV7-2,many,TGTGCCAGCAGCTCTTTTAGCGGGAGCCCCGAGCAGTACTTC,CASSSFSGSPEQYF
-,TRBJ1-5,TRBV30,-,TGTGCCTGGAGTGACCCCCGGTGGGGGAACAATCAGCCCCAGCATTTT,CAWSDPRWGNNQPQHF
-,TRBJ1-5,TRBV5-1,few,TGCGCCAGCAGCTCACAAGACCCCTGGCCCCAGCATTTT,CASSSQDPWPQHF
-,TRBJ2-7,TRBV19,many,TGTGCCAGTAGTATAGTAGGAGGGGCCGAATCCGGGGAGCAGTACTTC,CASSIVGGAESGEQYF
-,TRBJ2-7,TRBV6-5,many,TGTGCCAGCAGTTACTCATCTTTGGGCGAGCAGTACTTC,CASSYSSLGEQYF
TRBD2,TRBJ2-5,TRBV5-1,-,TGCGCCAGCAGCTATACCGGGACTAGCGGAGGAGGGGGGACCCAGTACTTC,CASSYTGTSGGGGTQYF
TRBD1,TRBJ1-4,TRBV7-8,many,TGTGCCAGCAGCTTAGTGGGACAGGCTAATGAAAAACTGTTTTTT,CASSLVGQANEKLFF